Presented here are 20 T cell receptor beta chains from one specimen sequenced in a study of vaccination and CD4 T cells after COVID-19. Treatment in this sample: approximately 9-day PBMC culture with coronavirus spike peptide pools or control peptides (ViraFEST assay). Antigens for these TCRs are unknown. The study sequenced cultured CD4+ T cell DNA using the Oncomine TCR Beta short-read assay. TCRdb re-derived calls from the PCR reads in MiXCR, one entry per CDR3 protein. The sample shows some 13,000 distinct CDR3 sequences, approximately 71% of them seen only once. The sample comprised CD4+ T cells from blood, cultured in vitro. Every receptor here comes from a human donor who had recovered from COVID-19.

The chain has TRBV6-5 and TRBJ1-5, with 9 bases that match TRBD1. The CDR3 totals 15 residues. After removal of 4 bases from V and 7 bases from J, the junction contained 8 bases not matched to a gene. In germline, CDR1 is MNHEY, CDR2 SVGAGI. CDR3 residues: CASSLTGTGRQPQHF. CDR3 nucleotides: TGTGCCAGCAGTTTAACCGGGACAGGGAGACAGCCCCAGCATTTT.

V gene TRBV11-3 combines with J gene TRBJ2-5; D may be TRBD1 (6 bases). The CDR3 covers 16 residues. In germline, CDR1 is SGHNT, CDR2 YENEEA. With 5 bases removed from V and 5 bases from J, the gap between germline ends came to 21 bases. The CDR3 reads CASSPSPKGEGETQYF. CDR3 DNA sequence: TGTGCCAGCAGCCCTTCCCCCAAGGGGGAAGGGGAGACCCAGTACTTC.

This clonotype was counted only a few times. The chain couples TRBV15 to TRBJ1-2; possibly TRBD1 for D (5 bases). The CDR3 is made up of 13 amino acids. CDR1 LNHNV and CDR2 YYDKDF come from the germline V gene (reference sequence). V was trimmed by 3 bases and J by 6 bases, leaving 11 bases between them. Here the CDR3 DNA reads TGTGCCACCAGCAGGGGACGTATGGATGGCTACACCTTC. Protein sequence: CATSRGRMDGYTF.

This clonotype was seen a handful of times. This chain uses TRBV20-1 with TRBJ1-2, with TRBD1 matching over 9 bases. Germline V gene sequence: CDR1 DFQATT, CDR2 SNEGSKA (reference sequence). Trimming took 8 bases from V and 4 from J; bases not matched to a gene: 11. The CDR3 covers 14 residues. CDR3 DNA sequence: TGCAGTTTCTCCGGGACAGGGACATCCTATGGCTACACCTTC. Its translation: CSFSGTGTSYGYTF.

The gene calls are TRBV7-2 and TRBJ1-6; no definite D call. The CDR3 has 14 amino acids. The V gene's germline CDR1 is SGHTA and CDR2 FQGNSA. V lost 1 base and J lost 6, with 7 bases in between. The CDR3 DNA reads as TGTGCCAGCAGCTTAGGGGCGGGTAATTCACCCCTCCACTTT. This gives the protein CASSLGAGNSPLHF.

This sequence joins TRBV19 and TRBJ1-1; D gene unclear. Germline assignment: CDR1 LNHDA and CDR2 SQIVND (reference sequence). V shed 1 base and J shed 4 bases, with 10 bases lying between them. The CDR3 consists of 14 residues. Here the CDR3 DNA reads TGTGCCAGTAGTATAGGCCCCCAGAGCACTGAAGCTTTCTTT. Its translation is CASSIGPQSTEAFF.

There are a few counts of this clonotype. This sequence joins TRBV21-1 and TRBJ2-2; the D call of TRBD1 is as the table states it, not checked on the DNA. TRBV21-1 is deemed a pseudogene. The CDR3 is 18 residues long. CDR3 bases: TGTGCCAGCAGCAAAGGGCAGCGGGGGCGCCGAGGCACCGGGGAGCTGTTTTTT. This gives the protein CASSKGQRGRRGTGELFF.

This chain uses TRBV5-1 with TRBJ2-3; TRBD2 matches 10 bases. After removal of 0 bases from V and 0 bases from J, the junction contained 7 bases not matched to a gene. The CDR3 length is 18 residues. The V gene's germline CDR1 is SGHRS and CDR2 YFSETQ. CDR3 protein: CASSLVLAGQSSTDTQYF. CDR3 nucleotide sequence: TGCGCCAGCAGCTTGGTACTAGCGGGACAATCTAGCACAGATACGCAGTATTTT. The full variable domain, completed using reference TRBV5-1 and TRBJ2-3, is KAGVTQTPRYLIKTRGQQVTLSCSPISGHRSVSWYQQTPGQGLQFLFEYFSETQRNKGNFPGRFSGRQFSNSRSEMNVSTLELGDSALYLCASSLVLAGQSSTDTQYFGPGTRLTVL.

This clonotype has just a few counts. The CDR3 spells CSALLSRELNEQFF. The DNA of the CDR3 is TGCAGTGCTCTACTCTCGCGGGAGTTAAATGAGCAGTTCTTC. J is TRBJ2-1 and V is TRBV20-1, with TRBD2 matching over 7 bases. This CDR3 has 14 residues. V shed 5 bases and J 7 bases; nucleotides not matched to a gene: 11. Germline CDR1 DFQATT, CDR2 SNEGSKA (reference sequence).

This chain uses TRBV7-9 with TRBJ1-2; D gene uncertain. The CDR3 runs 16 residues. Germline V lookup: CDR1 SEHNR, CDR2 FQNEAQ (reference sequence). V shed 5 bases and J shed 4 bases, with 20 bases lying between them. CDR3 sequence: CASSLPPEKRGYGYTF. Here the CDR3 DNA reads TGTGCCAGCAGCCTCCCCCCGGAAAAACGAGGCTATGGCTACACCTTC. The complete variable domain, with remaining parts taken from reference TRBV7-9 and TRBJ1-2, reads DTGVSQNPRHKITKRGQNVTFRCDPISEHNRLYWYRQTLGQGPEFLTYFQNEAQLEKSRLLSDRFSAERPKGSFSTLEIQRTEQGDSAMYLCASSLPPEKRGYGYTFGSGTRLTVV.

The J gene is TRBJ2-7, the V gene TRBV29-1, with D possibly being TRBD2 (6 bases). Looked up from germline, CDR1 is SQVTM and CDR2 is ANQGSEA. The CDR3 contains 10 residues. Trimming took 7 bases from V and 6 from J, leaving 10 bases between them. DNA for the CDR3: TGCAGCGCGGGACTTCGCGAGCAGTACTTC. This gives the protein CSAGLREQYF.

This chain links TRBV20-1 with TRBJ1-4; 7 bases match TRBD1. The germline gives CDR1 DFQATT, CDR2 SNEGSKA (reference sequence). The V and J ends lost 6 bases and 8 bases, in that order; junction bases with no gene match: 9. This CDR3 is 13 amino acids long. The CDR3 region has the DNA TGCAGTGCCCTTCGAGGGGGCGGAGAAAAACTGTTTTTT. This sequence encodes CSALRGGGEKLFF.

V usage is TRBV7-2 and J usage is TRBJ2-3; D possibly corresponds to TRBD2 (5 bases). Trimming left V 1 base short and J 0 bases short, with 8 bases between. This CDR3 has 15 amino acids. Germline V CDR1 and CDR2: SGHTA, FQGNSA. CDR3: CASSLGTPSTDTQYF. The CDR3 DNA sequence: TGTGCCAGCAGCTTAGGGACTCCTAGCACAGATACGCAGTATTTT.

The chain joins TRBV7-2 to TRBJ2-1, with 7 bases aligning to TRBD2. The CDR3 covers 14 residues. Unmatched junction bases numbered 8, after V lost 5 bases and J lost 7 bases. Germline V gene lookup returns CDR1 SGHTA and CDR2 FQGNSA. The CDR3 here is CASSPLGGGNEQFF. CDR3 sequence (DNA): TGTGCCAGCAGCCCTTTGGGGGGAGGGAATGAGCAGTTCTTC.

V is TRBV7-6 and J is TRBJ2-3, with unresolved D. Looked up from germline, CDR1 is SGHVS and CDR2 is FNYEAQ. V gave up 3 bases and J gave up 2 bases, with 12 bases separating them. CDR3 length: 15 residues. CDR3 bases: TGTGCCAGCAGCTTGATGGCAGGAGACACAGATACGCAGTATTTT. Translation: CASSLMAGDTDTQYF.

The chain uses TRBV27 and TRBJ2-7; D assignment may be TRBD1 or TRBD2 (5 bases each). The CDR3 sequence is 15 residues long. Trimming took 5 bases from V and 1 from J, leaving 15 bases between them. Germline V gene lookup returns CDR1 MNHEY and CDR2 SMNVEV (reference sequence). CDR3 region: CASSISGTVSYEQYF. CDR3 DNA: TGTGCCAGCAGTATCTCCGGGACGGTATCCTACGAGCAGTACTTC.

This clonotype was seen a handful of times. The chain joins TRBV7-2 to TRBJ1-5, with D hard to call. The V end lost 5 bases, the J end lost 5 bases, and 13 bases lay between the germline ends. This CDR3 is 14 amino acids long. Germline CDR1 is SGHTA and CDR2 is FQGNSA. CDR3 DNA: TGTGCCAGCAGCCCCCCGGGTTACGATCAGCCCCAGCATTTT. It yields the protein CASSPPGYDQPQHF.

In this sample, this clonotype turned up once. The chain combines TRBV7-9 with TRBJ2-7, with no clear D. Germline V gene sequence: CDR1 SEHNR, CDR2 FQNEAQ (reference sequence). CDR3 length: 15 amino acids. V lost 1 base to trimming and J lost 1 base, with 11 bases between them. CDR3 sequence (DNA): TGTGCCAGCAGCTTAGAGGGCTCTAAATCCTACGAGCAGTACTTC. Its translation: CASSLEGSKSYEQYF.

This rearrangement joins TRBV20-1 to TRBJ1-2; the match to TRBD1 covers 8 bases. The V segment lost 1 base and the J segment 2 bases; nucleotides outside the gene matches: 6. Germline V gene data show CDR1 as DFQATT and CDR2 as SNEGSKA (reference sequence). CDR3 length equals 15 residues. DNA of the CDR3: TGCAGTGCTAGAGTAAGCAGGGGGCTGAACTATGGCTACACCTTC. Its protein is CSARVSRGLNYGYTF.

The gene calls are TRBV20-1 and TRBJ2-7, with TRBD1 identical over 12 bases. V lost 7 bases, J lost 7 bases, and 14 bases stayed unmatched. Germline V gene data show CDR1 as DFQATT and CDR2 as SNEGSKA (reference sequence). The CDR3 has 15 amino acids. The CDR3, as DNA: TGCAGTGTAAACCCCAGCCGGGACAGGGGGCGTGAGCAGTACTTC. Translation gives CSVNPSRDRGREQYF.